The rows below give T cell receptor beta chains drawn from one sample of a study of blood T cell repertoires in COVID-19. TCRdb keeps only in-frame clones here, not all; method: immunoSEQ multiplex PCR. The sample records roughly 240,000 clones, almost 85% being singletons. Source material: peripheral blood. These receptors were collected from a woman older than 75 with acute or convalescent COVID-19. Each CDR3 is given with its conserved first and last residue. Not every row has a clone size; where given, it reads once, few, many or a size class.

J | V | size | CDR3
TRBJ1-6 | TRBV19 | - | CASSTTGNSPLHF
TRBJ1-2 | TRBV4-1 | few | CASSQGTVTPSLGYTF
TRBJ1-2 | TRBV10-3 | - | CAIRQGGYGYTF
TRBJ2-7 | TRBV7-3 | - | CASSISAGAPYEQYF
TRBJ1-6 | TRBV2 | - | CASSERGTGSYSPLHF
TRBJ2-3 | TRBV4-1 | - | CASSRFTGDTDTQYF
TRBJ2-7 | TRBV28 | - | CASTFIGQGYEQYF
TRBJ2-7 | TRBV5-4 | - | CASSLYGEVYEQYF
TRBJ2-4 | TRBV18 | once | CASSPLLEAPIAKNIQYF
TRBJ1-4 | TRBV18 | - | CASSPGTGNSVEKLFF
TRBJ1-1 | TRBV7-2 | few | CASSTGLAMNTEAFF
TRBJ2-5 | TRBV6-6 | - | CASSRALAGGPGQETQYF
TRBJ1-5 | TRBV19 | once | CASSIGQGLGQPQHF
TRBJ1-2 | TRBV28 | - | CASSLPQDRIYGYTF
TRBJ1-1 | TRBV10-3 | - | CAPGGGEINTEAFF